This TCR beta chain was profiled in a study of CD8 T cells in Susac syndrome. A quantity of about 0.45 to 1 ug RNA underwent reverse transcription using random hexamers. It was immunoSEQ multiplex PCR that amplified TCR beta CDR3 across 54 Vbeta and 13 Jbeta. Via MiXCR, TCRdb re-called the immunoSEQ multiplex PCR reads, giving one row per CDR3 protein. The sample records some 180,000 distinct CDR3 sequences, about 94% being singletons. Trimming removed 6 bases from V and 3 bases from J; junction bases left unmatched: 8. The CDR3 runs to 13 residues. Per the germline V gene, CDR1 is DFQATT and CDR2 is SNEGSKA (reference sequence). High-throughput TCR beta sequencing covered peripheral CD8+ and CD4+ T cells. TEMRA cells were FACS-enriched, while CD8+ and CD4+ T cells were negatively isolated.

The TCR sequence derives from a human donor in good health. The chain links TRBV20-1 to TRBJ2-7; TRBD1 aligns across 7 bases. The sequenced material came from CD4+ T cells from PBMCs. The CDR3 DNA reads as TGCAGTGCGCAACGACAGGGAAACTACGAGCAGTACTTC. Amino acid sequence: CSAQRQGNYEQYF.